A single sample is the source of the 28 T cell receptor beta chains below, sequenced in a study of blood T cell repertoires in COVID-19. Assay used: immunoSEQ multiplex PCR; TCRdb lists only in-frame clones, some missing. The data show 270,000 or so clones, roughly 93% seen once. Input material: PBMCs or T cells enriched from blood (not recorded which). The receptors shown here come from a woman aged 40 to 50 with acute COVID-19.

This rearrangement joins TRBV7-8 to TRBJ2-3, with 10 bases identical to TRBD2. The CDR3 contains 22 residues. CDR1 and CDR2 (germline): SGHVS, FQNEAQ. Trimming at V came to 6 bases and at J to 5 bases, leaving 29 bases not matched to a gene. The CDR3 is CASRNTTGPKAGGPWLKDTQYF. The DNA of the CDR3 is TGTGCCAGCAGAAATACGACAGGGCCCAAAGCGGGGGGGCCGTGGTTGAAAGATACGCAGTATTTT. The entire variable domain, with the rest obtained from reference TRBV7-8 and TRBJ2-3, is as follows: GAGVSQSPRYKVAKRGQDVALRCDPISGHVSLFWYQQALGQGPEFLTYFQNEAQLDKSGLPSDRFFAERPEGSVSTLKIQRTQQEDSAVYLCASRNTTGPKAGGPWLKDTQYFGPGTRLTVL.

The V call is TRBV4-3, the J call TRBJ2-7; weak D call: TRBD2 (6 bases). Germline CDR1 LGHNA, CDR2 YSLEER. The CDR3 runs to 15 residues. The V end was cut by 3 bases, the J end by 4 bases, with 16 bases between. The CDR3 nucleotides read TGCGCCAGCAGCCAGGGACGGGGCGGGAATTACGAGCAGTACTTC. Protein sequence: CASSQGRGGNYEQYF.

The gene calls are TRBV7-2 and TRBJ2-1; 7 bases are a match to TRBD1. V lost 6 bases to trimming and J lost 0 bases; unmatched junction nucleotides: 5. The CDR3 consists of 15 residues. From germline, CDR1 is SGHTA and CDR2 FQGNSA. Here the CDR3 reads CASRLDRSSYNEQFF. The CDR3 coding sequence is TGTGCCAGCAGATTGGACAGGAGCTCCTACAATGAGCAGTTCTTC.

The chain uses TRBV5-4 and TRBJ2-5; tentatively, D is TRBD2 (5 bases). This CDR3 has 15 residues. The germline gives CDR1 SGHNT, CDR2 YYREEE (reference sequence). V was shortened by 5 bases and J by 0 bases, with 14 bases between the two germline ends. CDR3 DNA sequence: TGTGCCAGCAGTGGAGGTTGGAGAAACCAAGAGACCCAGTACTTC. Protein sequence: CASSGGWRNQETQYF.

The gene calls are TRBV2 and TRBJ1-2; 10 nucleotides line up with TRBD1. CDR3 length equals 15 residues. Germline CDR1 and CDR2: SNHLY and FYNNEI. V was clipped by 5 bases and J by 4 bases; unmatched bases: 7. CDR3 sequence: CASSFPGQGTYGYTF. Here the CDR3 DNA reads TGTGCCAGCAGTTTCCCGGGACAGGGGACCTATGGCTACACCTTC.

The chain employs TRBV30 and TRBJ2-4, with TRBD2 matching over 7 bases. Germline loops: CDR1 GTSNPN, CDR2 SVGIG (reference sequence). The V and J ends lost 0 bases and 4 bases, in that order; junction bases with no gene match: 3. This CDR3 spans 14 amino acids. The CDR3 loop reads CAWSVAGAKNIQYF. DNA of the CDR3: TGTGCCTGGAGTGTGGCGGGAGCGAAAAACATTCAGTACTTC.

This chain's CDR3 is CASTVGRGYGYTF. Here the CDR3 DNA reads TGTGCCAGTACCGTAGGCCGGGGCTATGGCTACACCTTC. The gene calls are TRBV19 and TRBJ1-2; D uncertain. CDR3 size: 13 residues. V gave up 7 bases and J gave up 4 bases, with 13 bases separating them. CDR1 LNHDA and CDR2 SQIVND come from the germline V gene (reference sequence).

DNA for the CDR3: TGTGCCTGGAGTGGTCGTCTCGCGGCGGGCACGGCAGAGACCCAGTACTTC. Its protein product is CAWSGRLAAGTAETQYF. The chain recombines TRBV30 with TRBJ2-5, with D tentatively TRBD2 (5 bases). Trimming left V 1 base short and J 4 bases short, with 22 bases between. The CDR3 totals 17 residues. Per germline, CDR1 GTSNPN and CDR2 SVGIG (reference sequence).

CDR3 sequence: CASSFLDYSREEQYF. In nucleotides, the CDR3 is TGTGCCAGCAGCTTCTTGGACTACTCCCGGGAAGAGCAGTACTTC. V gene TRBV11-2 combines with J gene TRBJ2-7; D is perhaps TRBD2 (6 bases). Looked up from germline, CDR1 is SGHAT and CDR2 is FQNNGV. This CDR3 has 15 residues. V shed 3 bases and J shed 7 bases, with 19 bases lying between them.

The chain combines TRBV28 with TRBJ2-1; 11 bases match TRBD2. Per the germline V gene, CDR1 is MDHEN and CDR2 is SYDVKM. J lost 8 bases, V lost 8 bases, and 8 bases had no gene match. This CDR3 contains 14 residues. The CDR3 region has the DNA TGTGCCAGCCTTTTAGCGGGAGGGCCTTATGAGCAGTTCTTC. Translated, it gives CASLLAGGPYEQFF.

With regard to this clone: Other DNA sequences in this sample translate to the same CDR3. The CDR3 reads CASSSGSGNTIYF. CDR3 in DNA: TGTGCCAGCAGCTCAGGGTCCGGAAACACCATATATTTT. The rearrangement joins TRBV7-3 to TRBJ1-3; weak D call: TRBD1 (5 bases). The CDR3 has 13 residues. CDR1 is SGHTA and CDR2 is FQGTGA in the germline V gene. Trimming left V 4 bases short and J 4 bases short, with 8 bases between.

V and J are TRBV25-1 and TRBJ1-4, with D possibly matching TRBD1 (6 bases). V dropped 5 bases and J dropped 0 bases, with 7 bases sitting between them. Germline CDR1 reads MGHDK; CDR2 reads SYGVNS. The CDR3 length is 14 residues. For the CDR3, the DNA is TGTGCCAGCAGTCGGACAGCAACTAATGAAAAACTGTTTTTT. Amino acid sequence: CASSRTATNEKLFF.

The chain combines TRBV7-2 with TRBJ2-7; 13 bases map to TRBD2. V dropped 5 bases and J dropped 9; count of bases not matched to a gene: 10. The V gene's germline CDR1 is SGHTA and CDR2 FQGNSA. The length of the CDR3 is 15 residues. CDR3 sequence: CASSPGLAGEVGQYF. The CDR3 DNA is TGTGCCAGCAGCCCCGGACTAGCGGGAGAGGTAGGGCAGTACTTC.

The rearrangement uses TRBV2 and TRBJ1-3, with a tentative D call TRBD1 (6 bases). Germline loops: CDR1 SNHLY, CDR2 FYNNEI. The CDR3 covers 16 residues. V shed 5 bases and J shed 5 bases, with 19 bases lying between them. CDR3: CASSTNQGLSRNTIYF. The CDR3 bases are TGTGCCAGCAGTACCAACCAGGGGCTTTCGCGAAACACCATATATTTT.

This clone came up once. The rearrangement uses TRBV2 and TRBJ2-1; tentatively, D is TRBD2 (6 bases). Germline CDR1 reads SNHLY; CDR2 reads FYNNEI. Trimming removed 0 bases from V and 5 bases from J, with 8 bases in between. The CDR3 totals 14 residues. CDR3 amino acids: CASSEARLDNEQFF. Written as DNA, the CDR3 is TGTGCCAGCAGTGAAGCGAGACTAGACAATGAGCAGTTCTTC.

CDR3 sequence reads: CASSQTMTGTRNYGYTF. CDR3 in DNA: TGCGCCAGCAGCCAAACTATGACAGGGACCCGTAACTATGGCTACACCTTC. The chain employs TRBV4-1 and TRBJ1-2; TRBD1 agrees at 7 bases. The V gene end was trimmed by 2 bases and the J gene end by 1 base; junction bases not matched to a gene: 10. CDR3 length: 17 residues. Germline assignment: CDR1 MGHRA and CDR2 YSYEKL.

CDR3 amino acids: CASSKDAGGLNEQFF. The CDR3, as DNA: TGTGCCAGCAGCAAAGACGCGGGAGGATTGAATGAGCAGTTCTTC. The chain couples TRBV7-2 to TRBJ2-1, with 8 bases identical to TRBD2. This CDR3 is built from 15 residues. From germline, CDR1 is SGHTA and CDR2 FQGNSA. After removal of 5 bases from V and 7 bases from J, the junction contained 10 bases not matched to a gene.

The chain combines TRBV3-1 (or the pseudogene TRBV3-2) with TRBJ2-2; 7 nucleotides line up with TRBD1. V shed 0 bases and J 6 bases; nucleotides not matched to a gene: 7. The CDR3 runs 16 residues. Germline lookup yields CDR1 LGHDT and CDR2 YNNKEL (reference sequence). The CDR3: CASSQEHRGRPGELFF. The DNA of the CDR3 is TGTGCCAGCAGCCAAGAGCACAGGGGTAGGCCCGGGGAGCTGTTTTTT.

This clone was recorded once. CDR3 in DNA: TGTGCCAGCAGTACAATTCGGGGGGTCGAACAGTTCTTC. It specifies CASSTIRGVEQFF. V and J are TRBV6-5 and TRBJ2-1; 7 bases fit TRBD2. The CDR3 is 13 amino acids. V gave up 5 bases and J gave up 13 bases; unmatched junction bases: 11. Germline CDR1 reads MNHEY; CDR2 reads SVGAGI.

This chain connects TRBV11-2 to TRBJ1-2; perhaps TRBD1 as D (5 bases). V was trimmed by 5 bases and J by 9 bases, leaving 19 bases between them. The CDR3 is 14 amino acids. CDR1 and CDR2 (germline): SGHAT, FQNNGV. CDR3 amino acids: CASSHLQGHARYTF. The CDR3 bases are TGTGCCAGCAGCCATCTCCAGGGTCACGCCCGCTACACCTTC.

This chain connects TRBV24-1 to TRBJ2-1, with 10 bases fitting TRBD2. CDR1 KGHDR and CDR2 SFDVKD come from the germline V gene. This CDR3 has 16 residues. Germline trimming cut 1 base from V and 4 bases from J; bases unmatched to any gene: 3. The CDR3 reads CATSDLVTSGYNEQFF. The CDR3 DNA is TGTGCCACCAGTGATTTAGTGACTAGCGGGTACAATGAGCAGTTCTTC.

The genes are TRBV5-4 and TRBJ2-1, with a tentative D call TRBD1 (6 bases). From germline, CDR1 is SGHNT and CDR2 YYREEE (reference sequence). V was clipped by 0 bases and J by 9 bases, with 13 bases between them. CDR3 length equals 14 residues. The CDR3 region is CASSLGTARTEQFF. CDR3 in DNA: TGTGCCAGCAGCTTGGGGACAGCCCGTACTGAGCAGTTCTTC.

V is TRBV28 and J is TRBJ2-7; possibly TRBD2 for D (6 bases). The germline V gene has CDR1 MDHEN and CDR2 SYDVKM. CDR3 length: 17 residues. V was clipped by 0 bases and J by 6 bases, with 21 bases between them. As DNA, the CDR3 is TGTGCCAGCAGTTTATGGCTCCTCGTGGAGGGGAAAGGCGAGCAGTACTTC. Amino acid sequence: CASSLWLLVEGKGEQYF. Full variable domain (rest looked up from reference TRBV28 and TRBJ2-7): DVKVTQSSRYLVKRTGEKVFLECVQDMDHENMFWYRQDPGLGLRLIYFSYDVKMKEKGDIPEGYSVSREKKERFSLILESASTNQTSMYLCASSLWLLVEGKGEQYFGPGTRLTVT.

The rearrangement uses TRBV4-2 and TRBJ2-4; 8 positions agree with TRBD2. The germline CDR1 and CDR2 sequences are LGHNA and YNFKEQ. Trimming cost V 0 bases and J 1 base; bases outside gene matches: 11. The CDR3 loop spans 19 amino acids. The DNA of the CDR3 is TGTGCCAGCAGCCAAGATTTAAACGAGCGGGGGTTTGCCAAAAACATTCAGTACTTC. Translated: CASSQDLNERGFAKNIQYF.

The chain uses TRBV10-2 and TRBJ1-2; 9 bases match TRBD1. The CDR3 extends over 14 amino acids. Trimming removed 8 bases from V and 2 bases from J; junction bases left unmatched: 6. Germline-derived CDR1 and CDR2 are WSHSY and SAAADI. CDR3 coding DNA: TGCGCCAGCTCCGCACAGGGGGCGAACTATGGCTACACCTTC. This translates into CASSAQGANYGYTF.

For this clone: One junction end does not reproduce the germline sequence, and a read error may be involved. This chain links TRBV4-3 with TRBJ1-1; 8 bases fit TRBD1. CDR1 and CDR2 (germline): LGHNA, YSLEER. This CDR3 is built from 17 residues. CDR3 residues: CASSQGYRDRLNTEAFF. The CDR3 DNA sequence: TGCGCCAGCAGTCAAGGGTACCGGGACAGGCTAAACACTGAAGCTTTCTTT.

The CDR3 DNA sequence: TGCGCCAGCAGCTCTACCGGGACAGCGACTAACTATGGCTACACCTTC. This gives the protein CASSSTGTATNYGYTF. The gene calls are TRBV5-1 and TRBJ1-2; 7 positions match TRBD1. This CDR3 has 16 amino acids. J lost 0 bases, V lost 3 bases, and 8 bases had no gene match. CDR1 SGHRS and CDR2 YFSETQ come from the germline V gene. Supplemented by reference TRBV5-1 and TRBJ1-2, the full variable domain reads KAGVTQTPRYLIKTRGQQVTLSCSPISGHRSVSWYQQTPGQGLQFLFEYFSETQRNKGNFPGRFSGRQFSNSRSEMNVSTLELGDSALYLCASSSTGTATNYGYTFGSGTRLTVV.

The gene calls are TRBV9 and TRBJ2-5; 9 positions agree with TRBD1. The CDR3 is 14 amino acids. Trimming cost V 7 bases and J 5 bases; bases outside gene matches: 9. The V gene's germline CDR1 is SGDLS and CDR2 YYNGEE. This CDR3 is CASGSPGQGETQYF. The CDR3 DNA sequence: TGTGCCAGCGGGTCACCGGGACAGGGTGAGACCCAGTACTTC.